These 17 T cell receptor beta chains were sequenced from one sample in a study of T cells after yellow fever vaccination. MiXCR, applied by TCRdb to the 5' RACE reads, yields one record per CDR3 protein. Here the sample spans about 500,000 distinct CDR3 sequences, about 17% being singletons. The sample was PBMCs, taken 5 to 6 days after the first yellow fever vaccination. These receptors were collected from a man between 18 and 35 years old who received the YFV17D yellow fever vaccine.

This clonotype appeared a few times. The rearrangement uses TRBV5-1 and TRBJ1-5; 12 bases agree with TRBD1. The V gene end was trimmed by 4 bases and the J gene end by 9 bases; junction bases not matched to a gene: 11. The germline gives CDR1 SGHRS, CDR2 YFSETQ. The CDR3 spans 16 residues. CDR3 in DNA: TGCGCCAGCAGCCTTGAGGGGGGGACAGGGGGCTTGCCCCAGCATTTT. Amino acid sequence: CASSLEGGTGGLPQHF.

The V gene is TRBV12-3 or TRBV12-4, the J gene TRBJ1-2, with D maybe TRBD1 (6 bases). V was clipped by 5 bases and J by 6 bases, with 13 bases between them. This CDR3 has 13 amino acids. Here the CDR3 DNA reads TGTGCCAGCAGTGAAGGGTGGGACAATGGCTACACCTTC. Amino acid sequence: CASSEGWDNGYTF.

Written as DNA, the CDR3 is TGTGCCAGCAGTTTGGCTGCTGGCGGGGGGGCCTTAGATACGCAGTATTTT. Protein: CASSLAAGGGALDTQYF. The V gene is TRBV27, the J gene TRBJ2-3; 9 nucleotides match TRBD2. This CDR3 spans 17 amino acids. With 3 bases clipped from V and 5 bases from J, the junction kept 12 bases outside the gene matches. CDR1 is MNHEY, CDR2 SMNVEV, per germline (reference sequence).

This clonotype turned up a few times. The rearrangement joins TRBV3-1 to TRBJ1-1; possible D gene TRBD1, 6 bases. CDR3 size: 13 residues. CDR1 is LGHDT, CDR2 YNNKEL, per germline (reference sequence). Trimming stripped 4 bases from V and 7 bases from J, with 13 bases between. CDR3 amino acids: CASSPDRTSEAFF. In DNA, the CDR3 is TGTGCCAGCAGCCCAGACAGGACTAGTGAAGCTTTCTTT.

This clonotype was detected only a few times. The chain has TRBV9 and TRBJ2-1; maybe TRBD1 (5 bases). Germline V gene data show CDR1 as SGDLS and CDR2 as YYNGEE. The germline V and J ends were trimmed by 6 bases and 7 bases, with 14 bases remaining between them. The CDR3 runs 13 residues. The CDR3: CASTVPGINEQFF. In DNA form, the CDR3 reads TGTGCCAGCACGGTGCCAGGGATTAATGAGCAGTTCTTC.

The chain recombines TRBV12-3 or TRBV12-4 with TRBJ2-7, with D perhaps TRBD1 (5 bases). The V end lost 2 bases, the J end lost 4 bases, and 12 bases lay between the germline ends. The CDR3 totals 14 residues. The CDR3 region has the DNA TGTGCCAGCAGTTTACAGGGTTTACGGTACGAGCAGTACTTC. This codes for CASSLQGLRYEQYF.

This clonotype has ten or more counts. The chain employs TRBV19 and TRBJ2-1; possibly TRBD1 for D (5 bases). V gave up 3 bases and J gave up 6 bases, with 18 bases separating them. Germline CDR1 and CDR2: LNHDA and SQIVND (reference sequence). The CDR3 is 16 amino acids. CDR3 in amino acids: CASSIVQGATFNEQFF. Here the CDR3 DNA reads TGTGCCAGTAGTATTGTCCAGGGCGCGACGTTCAATGAGCAGTTCTTC.

This clonotype was counted at least ten times. This rearrangement joins TRBV5-6 to TRBJ2-1; D remains ambiguous. The CDR3 covers 13 residues. CDR1 and CDR2 from the germline V gene are SGHDT and YYEEEE. V was clipped by 2 bases and J by 4 bases, with 7 bases between them. CDR3 amino acids: CASSFSRYNEQFF. As DNA, the CDR3 is TGTGCCAGCAGCTTCAGCAGGTACAATGAGCAGTTCTTC.

The V and J genes are TRBV20-1 and TRBJ2-3; possible D gene TRBD2, 5 bases. Between the trimmed V and J ends, which lost 4 bases and 0 bases, there was a span of 14 bases. The germline gives CDR1 DFQATT, CDR2 SNEGSKA (reference sequence). The CDR3 runs to 15 residues. The CDR3, as DNA: TGCAGTGCTATAGGGAGCGAGCAGAGCACAGATACGCAGTATTTT. Its protein product is CSAIGSEQSTDTQYF.

As regards this clonotype: Because the CDR3 is missing its conserved closing phenylalanine or tryptophan, this is likely a read error. No DNA is shown, since the ends of the CDR3 on it are uncertain; the CDR3 is the one TCRdb lists. The J gene is TRBJ2-2, the V gene TRBV29-1; TRBD1 is the table's D call, not checked against the DNA. CDR1 and CDR2 from the germline V gene are SQVTM and ANQGSEA. A total of 13 residues make up the CDR3, ends included. CDR3 sequence: CSVAIMGQGLFFG.

The chain has TRBV12-3 or TRBV12-4 and TRBJ2-3, with unresolved D. Trimming shortened V by 8 bases and J by 1 base, and 13 bases separated the two germline ends. The CDR3 covers 14 residues. In DNA form, the CDR3 reads TGTGCCAGCTCTCGTGACCCCGGCACAGATACGCAGTATTTT. Protein product: CASSRDPGTDTQYF.

This clonotype appeared a few times. This chain links TRBV29-1 with TRBJ2-3; D is unresolved. In germline, CDR1 is SQVTM, CDR2 ANQGSEA. The CDR3 spans 12 residues. V dropped 6 bases and J dropped 2 bases, with 9 bases sitting between them. The CDR3 spells CSVSWTTDTQYF. The CDR3 DNA is TGCAGCGTGTCGTGGACCACAGATACGCAGTATTTT.

This clonotype was counted between two and nine times. The rearrangement links TRBV7-9 to TRBJ2-1, with 14 bases lining up with TRBD2. This CDR3 has 15 amino acids. The V gene end was trimmed by 1 base and the J gene end by 10 bases; junction bases not matched to a gene: 3. Germline CDR1 reads SEHNR; CDR2 reads FQNEAQ (reference sequence). The CDR3: CASSLEGLAGAEQFF. The CDR3 bases are TGTGCCAGCAGCTTAGAGGGACTAGCGGGGGCCGAGCAGTTCTTC.

The V and J genes are TRBV5-1 and TRBJ2-3, with 11 bases aligning to TRBD2. The CDR3 contains 16 residues. The V gene end was trimmed by 4 bases and the J gene end by 4 bases; junction bases not matched to a gene: 8. Germline CDR1 and CDR2: SGHRS and YFSETQ. Written as DNA, the CDR3 is TGCGCCAGCAGCGTTCTAGCGGGGGGCCTCCCAGATACGCAGTATTTT. The encoded protein is CASSVLAGGLPDTQYF.

This clonotype was observed many times. This chain links TRBV7-9 with TRBJ2-5, with D possibly matching TRBD2 (7 bases). CDR3 length: 14 residues. The germline V and J ends were trimmed by 5 bases and 5 bases, with 15 bases remaining between them. Germline values: CDR1 SEHNR, CDR2 FQNEAQ (reference sequence). The CDR3 DNA follows: TGTGCCAGCAGCCAGACACAGGGAGGGGAGACCCAGTACTTC. It translates to CASSQTQGGETQYF.

In this sample, this clonotype turned up a few times. CDR3 sequence (DNA): TGTGCCAGCACCCCGGGGGGGGCAATCACAGATACGCAGTATTTT. Its translation: CASTPGGAITDTQYF. The J gene is TRBJ2-3, the V gene TRBV9; TRBD2 matches 8 bases. This CDR3 is built from 15 residues. After removal of 6 bases from V and 2 bases from J, the junction contained 8 bases not matched to a gene. Germline V gene data show CDR1 as SGDLS and CDR2 as YYNGEE.

The V call is TRBV5-4, the J call TRBJ2-3; TRBD2 agrees at 9 bases. The trim removed 5 bases at V and 4 bases at J, leaving 8 bases unmatched. The CDR3 extends over 15 amino acids. The germline V gene has CDR1 SGHNT and CDR2 YYREEE (reference sequence). The CDR3 is CASRPAGGPSDTQYF. CDR3 coding DNA: TGTGCCAGCAGACCTGCGGGGGGGCCTTCAGATACGCAGTATTTT.